Shown below are 4 T cell receptor beta chains from a single sample sequenced in a study of blood T cell repertoires in COVID-19. TCRdb's copy holds only in-frame clones and misses some; the assay was immunoSEQ multiplex PCR. The sample contains 60,000 to 75,000 clones, more than 55% of which appear only once. The sample consisted of PBMCs or T cells enriched from blood (not recorded which). All receptors come from a woman aged 60-70 years who had been exposed to COVID-19.

V and J are TRBV3-1 (or the pseudogene TRBV3-2) and TRBJ1-2; D is unclear. This CDR3 has 14 residues. The V end lost 2 bases, the J end lost 3 bases, and 10 bases lay between the germline ends. Per the germline V gene, CDR1 is LGHDT and CDR2 is YNNKEL (reference sequence). The CDR3 reads CASSQSPSYYGYTF. In DNA form, the CDR3 reads TGTGCCAGCAGCCAATCCCCTTCGTACTATGGCTACACCTTC.

The CDR3 DNA sequence: TGTGCCTGGAGTGGATACTCGGGTGAGCAGTTCTTC. As protein: CAWSGYSGEQFF. The rearrangement uses TRBV30 and TRBJ2-1; no firm D call. V lost 1 base to trimming and J lost 9 bases, with 10 bases between them. There are 12 residues in the CDR3. Germline-derived CDR1 and CDR2 are GTSNPN and SVGIG (reference sequence).

The chain combines TRBV14 with TRBJ2-5; TRBD1 might be the D (6 bases). The CDR3 contains 15 residues. The V gene lost 4 bases and the J gene lost 5 bases, with 17 bases spanning the gap. Germline CDR1 is SGHDN and CDR2 is FVKESK. CDR3 amino acids: CASSRLTGPGETQYF. The CDR3 coding sequence is TGTGCCAGCAGCCGACTGACAGGCCCCGGGGAGACCCAGTACTTC.

The gene calls are TRBV4-1 and TRBJ2-1; D is ambiguous. The CDR3 runs to 17 residues. V gave up 0 bases and J gave up 4 bases, with 16 bases separating them. Germline V gene sequence: CDR1 MGHRA, CDR2 YSYEKL. The CDR3 DNA is TGCGCCAGCAGCCAAGACTACGCCCCTGGGCCTTACAATGAGCAGTTCTTC. Translated: CASSQDYAPGPYNEQFF.